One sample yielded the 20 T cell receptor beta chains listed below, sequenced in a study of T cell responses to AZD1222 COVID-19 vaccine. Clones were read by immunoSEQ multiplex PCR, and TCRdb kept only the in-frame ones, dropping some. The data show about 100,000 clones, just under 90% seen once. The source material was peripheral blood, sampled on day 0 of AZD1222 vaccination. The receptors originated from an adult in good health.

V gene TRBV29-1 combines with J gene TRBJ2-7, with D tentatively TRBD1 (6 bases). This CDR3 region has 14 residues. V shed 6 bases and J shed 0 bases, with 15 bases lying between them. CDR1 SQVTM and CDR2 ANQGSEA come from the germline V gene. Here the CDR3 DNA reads TGCAGCGTCAAAGACAGGAAAAGCTCCTACGAGCAGTACTTC. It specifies CSVKDRKSSYEQYF.

The CDR3 protein is CASSLASGVGVNEKLFF. The CDR3 coding sequence is TGTGCCAGCAGTTTAGCCTCCGGGGTGGGAGTTAATGAAAAACTGTTTTTT. The chain combines TRBV28 with TRBJ1-4; D remains ambiguous. Trimming pared 2 bases from V and 4 bases from J, leaving 17 bases between. This CDR3 has 17 residues. Germline CDR1 MDHEN, CDR2 SYDVKM.

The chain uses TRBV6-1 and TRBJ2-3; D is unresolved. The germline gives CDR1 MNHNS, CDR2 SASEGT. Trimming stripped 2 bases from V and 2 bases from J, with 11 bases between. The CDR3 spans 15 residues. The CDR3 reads CASSERSPLTDTQYF. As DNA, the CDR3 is TGTGCCAGCAGTGAAAGGTCCCCTCTCACAGATACGCAGTATTTT.

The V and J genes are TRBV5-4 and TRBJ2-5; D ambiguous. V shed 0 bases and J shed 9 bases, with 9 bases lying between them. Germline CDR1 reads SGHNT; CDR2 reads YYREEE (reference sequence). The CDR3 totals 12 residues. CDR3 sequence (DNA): TGTGCCAGCAGCTTGGCCATCGGTGCCCAGTACTTC. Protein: CASSLAIGAQYF.

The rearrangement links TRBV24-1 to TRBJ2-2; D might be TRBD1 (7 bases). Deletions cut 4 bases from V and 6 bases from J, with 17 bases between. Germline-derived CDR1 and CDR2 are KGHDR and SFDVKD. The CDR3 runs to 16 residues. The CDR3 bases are TGTGCCACCAGTGACCACAGGGGAGGTCGGCCCGGGGAGCTGTTTTTT. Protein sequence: CATSDHRGGRPGELFF.

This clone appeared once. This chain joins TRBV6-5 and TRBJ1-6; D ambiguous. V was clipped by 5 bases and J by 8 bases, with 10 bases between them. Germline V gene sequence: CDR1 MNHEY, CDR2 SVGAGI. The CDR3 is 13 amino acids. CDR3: CASSPLQYSPLHF. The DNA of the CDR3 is TGTGCCAGCAGTCCACTCCAATATTCACCCCTCCACTTT.

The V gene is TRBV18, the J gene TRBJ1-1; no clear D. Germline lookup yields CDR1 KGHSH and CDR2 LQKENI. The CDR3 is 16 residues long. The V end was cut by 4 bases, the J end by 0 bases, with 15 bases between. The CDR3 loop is CASSLRPPSLNTEAFF. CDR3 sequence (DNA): TGTGCCAGCTCACTTCGCCCCCCTAGCCTGAACACTGAAGCTTTCTTT.

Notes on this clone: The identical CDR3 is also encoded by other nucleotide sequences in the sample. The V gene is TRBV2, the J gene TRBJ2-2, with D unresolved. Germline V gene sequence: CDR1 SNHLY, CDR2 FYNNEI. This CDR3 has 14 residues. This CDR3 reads CACAMGFDTGELFF. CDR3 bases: TGTGCTTGCGCTATGGGGTTCGACACCGGGGAGCTGTTTTTT.

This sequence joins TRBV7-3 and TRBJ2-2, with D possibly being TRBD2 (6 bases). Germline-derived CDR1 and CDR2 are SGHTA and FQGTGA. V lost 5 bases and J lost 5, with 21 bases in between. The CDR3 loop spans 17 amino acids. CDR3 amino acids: CASSPQNRGSKTGELFF. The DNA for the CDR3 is TGTGCCAGCAGCCCCCAGAACCGGGGGAGTAAGACCGGGGAGCTGTTTTTT.

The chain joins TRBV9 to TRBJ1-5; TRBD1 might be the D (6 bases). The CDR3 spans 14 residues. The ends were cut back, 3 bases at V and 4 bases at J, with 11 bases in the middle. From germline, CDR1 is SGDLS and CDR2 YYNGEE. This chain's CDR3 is CASSEGDRNQPQHF. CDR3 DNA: TGTGCCAGCAGCGAGGGAGACAGGAATCAGCCCCAGCATTTT.

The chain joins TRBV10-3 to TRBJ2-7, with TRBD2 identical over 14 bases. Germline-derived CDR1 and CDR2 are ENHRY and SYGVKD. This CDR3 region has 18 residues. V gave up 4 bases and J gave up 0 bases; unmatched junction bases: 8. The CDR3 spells CAISVLLGTSGGSYEQYF. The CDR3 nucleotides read TGTGCCATCAGTGTATTATTAGGGACTAGCGGGGGCTCCTACGAGCAGTACTTC.

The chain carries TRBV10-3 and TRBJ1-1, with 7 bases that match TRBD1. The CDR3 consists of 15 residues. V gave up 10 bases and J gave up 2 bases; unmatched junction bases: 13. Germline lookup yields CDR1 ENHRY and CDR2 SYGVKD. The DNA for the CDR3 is TGTGCCACCTGGGGGGGGGCAGGGGGAAACACTGAAGCTTTCTTT. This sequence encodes CATWGGAGGNTEAFF.

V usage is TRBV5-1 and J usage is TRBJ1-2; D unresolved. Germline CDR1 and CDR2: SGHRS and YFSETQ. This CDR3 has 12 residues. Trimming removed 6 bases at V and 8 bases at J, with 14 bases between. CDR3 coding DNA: TGCGCCAGCATGGGCCACGCGGGCGGCTACACCTTC. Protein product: CASMGHAGGYTF.

This CDR3 reads CASSPRTGDSGNTIYF. The DNA of the CDR3 is TGTGCCAGCAGCCCAAGGACAGGGGACTCTGGAAACACCATATATTTT. The rearrangement links TRBV7-4 to TRBJ1-3; 9 positions agree with TRBD1. Trimming cost V 5 bases and J 0 bases; bases outside gene matches: 5. Germline V gene data show CDR1 as SGHVT and CDR2 as SQSDAQ. The CDR3 sequence is 16 residues long.

This chain's CDR3 is CASSYSTSEAYEQYF. In DNA, the CDR3 is TGTGCCAGCAGTTACTCGACCTCCGAAGCCTACGAGCAGTACTTC. The V gene is TRBV6-5, the J gene TRBJ2-7, with D hard to call. Between the trimmed V and J ends, which lost 0 bases and 2 bases, there was a span of 11 bases. CDR3 length: 15 amino acids. Germline-derived CDR1 and CDR2 are MNHEY and SVGAGI.

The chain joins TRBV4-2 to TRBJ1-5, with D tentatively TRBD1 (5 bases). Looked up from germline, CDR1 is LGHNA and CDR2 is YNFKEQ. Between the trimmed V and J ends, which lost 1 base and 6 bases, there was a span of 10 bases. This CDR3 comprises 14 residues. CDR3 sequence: CASSQVGEGQPQHF. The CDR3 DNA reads TGTGCCAGCAGCCAAGTGGGGGAAGGTCAGCCCCAGCATTTT.

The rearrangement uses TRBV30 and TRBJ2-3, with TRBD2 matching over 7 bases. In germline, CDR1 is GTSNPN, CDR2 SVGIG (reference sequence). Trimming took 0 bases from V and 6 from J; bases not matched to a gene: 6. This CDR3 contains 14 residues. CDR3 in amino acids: CAWSVPGGIDTQYF. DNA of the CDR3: TGTGCCTGGAGTGTACCGGGAGGAATCGATACGCAGTATTTT.

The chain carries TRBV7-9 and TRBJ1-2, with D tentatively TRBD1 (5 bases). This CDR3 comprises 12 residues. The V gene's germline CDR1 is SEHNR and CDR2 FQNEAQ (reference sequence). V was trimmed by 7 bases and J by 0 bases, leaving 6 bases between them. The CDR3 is CASTRANYGYTF. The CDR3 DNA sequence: TGTGCCAGCACCAGGGCTAACTATGGCTACACCTTC.

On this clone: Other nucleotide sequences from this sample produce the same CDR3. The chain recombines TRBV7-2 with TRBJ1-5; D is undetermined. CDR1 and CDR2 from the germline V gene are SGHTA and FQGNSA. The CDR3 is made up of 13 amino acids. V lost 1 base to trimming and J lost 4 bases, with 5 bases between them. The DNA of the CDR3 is TGTGCCAGCAGCTTAGAAAGAAATCAGCCCCAGCATTTT. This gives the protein CASSLERNQPQHF.

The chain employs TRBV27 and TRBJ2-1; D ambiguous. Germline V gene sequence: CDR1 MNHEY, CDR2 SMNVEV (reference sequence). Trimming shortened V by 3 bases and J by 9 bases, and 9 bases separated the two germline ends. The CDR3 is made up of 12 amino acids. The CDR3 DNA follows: TGTGCCAGCAGTTTTCTGACTGGTGAGCAGTTCTTC. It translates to CASSFLTGEQFF.